The present TCR beta chain was sequenced within a study of T cell changes during pregnancy in multiple sclerosis. The CDR3 loop spans 16 amino acids. V was clipped by 2 bases and J by 4 bases; unmatched bases: 9. Germline lookup yields CDR1 SGDLS and CDR2 YYNGEE. Generated by immunoSEQ multiplex PCR, the TCRdb table keeps only in-frame clones and is missing some. The sample records 50,000 to 55,000 clones, around nine tenths being singletons. The chain joins TRBV9 to TRBJ2-5, with 9 bases matching TRBD1. The receptor was derived from a female donor with multiple sclerosis, enrolled in a pregnancy study. Sequencing was performed on CD4+ T cells from peripheral blood mononuclear cells, taken after pregnancy. The CDR3 DNA follows: TGTGCCAGCAGCGTTGGACAGGGGATAGGTTCAGAGACCCAGTACTTC. Translation: CASSVGQGIGSETQYF.